Listed below are T cell receptor beta chains from one sample, sequenced in a study of T cells in Graves' hyperthyroidism and ophthalmopathy. TCRdb recomputed calls from the multiplex PCR reads with MiXCR, one row per CDR3 protein. This repertoire shows about 640,000 distinct CDR3 sequences, roughly 14% found once; its top ten account for 9.5% to 15%. Specimen: blood. These receptors were collected from a woman aged 45-59 years with Graves' ophthalmopathy. The CDR3 runs from the conserved cysteine through the conserved F or W. Fields, in order: V gene, clone size, J gene, D gene, CDR3 protein, CDR3 DNA. A D gene is named only where the DNA matches it firmly. Clone size is given for some rows only: seen once, a few or many times, or a class if the clone is expanded.

>TRBV5-8|few|TRBJ2-1|NA
CASSLALASSYNEQFF
TGTGCCAGCAGCTTGGCGCTAGCGAGCTCCTACAATGAGCAGTTCTTC
>TRBV28|NA|TRBJ1-1|TRBD1
CASSSYRGEGAFF
TGTGCCAGCAGTTCCTACAGGGGCGAAGGAGCTTTCTTT
>TRBV6-5|NA|TRBJ2-5|NA
CASSYSRLVDERETQYF
TGTGCCAGCAGTTACTCGAGGCTAGTGGACGAACGGGAGACCCAGTACTTC
>TRBV20-1|NA|TRBJ1-5|TRBD1
CSATGQGNQPQHF
TGCAGTGCTACCGGACAGGGAAATCAGCCCCAGCATTTT
>TRBV7-3|NA|TRBJ1-1|NA
CASSRASNTEAFF
TGTGCCAGCAGCCGGGCCTCGAACACTGAAGCTTTCTTT
>TRBV9|few|TRBJ1-5|NA
CASSVDSGFQPQHF
TGTGCCAGCAGCGTAGATTCAGGGTTTCAGCCCCAGCATTTT
>TRBV2|NA|TRBJ2-2|NA
CASSEVGGADTGELFF
TGTGCCAGCAGTGAAGTCGGGGGCGCCGACACCGGGGAGCTGTTTTTT
>TRBV5-1|NA|TRBJ1-1|NA
CASSLSDRFGTEAFF
TGCGCCAGCAGCTTGTCCGACAGGTTCGGCACTGAAGCTTTCTTT
>TRBV4-2|many|TRBJ1-5|TRBD1
CASSQESTGGNQPQHF
TGTGCCAGCAGCCAAGAAAGCACAGGGGGCAATCAGCCCCAGCATTTT
>TRBV29-1|NA|TRBJ1-1|NA
CSVELVLGTEAFF
TGCAGCGTTGAACTAGTACTGGGCACTGAAGCTTTCTTT
>TRBV25-1|NA|TRBJ2-2|NA
CASSESGRSTGELFF
TGTGCCAGCAGTGAATCGGGACGAAGCACCGGGGAGCTGTTTTTT
>TRBV12-3/TRBV12-4|many|TRBJ2-3|NA
CASSFGRGYTQYF
TGTGCCAGCAGTTTTGGCAGAGGCTATACGCAGTATTTT
>TRBV12-3/TRBV12-4|many|TRBJ1-2|NA
CASSLGQFFYGYTF
TGTGCCAGCAGTTTGGGGCAGTTTTTCTATGGCTACACCTTC
>TRBV19|NA|TRBJ2-3|NA
CASSMEIHTDTQYF
TGTGCCAGTAGTATGGAGATCCACACAGATACGCAGTATTTT
>TRBV4-3|few|TRBJ2-1|NA
CASSQDLVDPSYNEQFF
TGCGCCAGCAGCCAAGATCTGGTGGACCCTTCCTACAATGAGCAGTTCTTC
>TRBV18|NA|TRBJ2-1|TRBD1
CASSKTVGQISYNEQFF
TGTGCCAGCTCAAAAACCGTGGGACAGATCTCCTACAATGAGCAGTTCTTC
>TRBV9|few|TRBJ2-1|NA
CASSVQNYNEQFF
TGTGCCAGCAGCGTTCAGAATTACAATGAGCAGTTCTTC
>TRBV9|NA|TRBJ2-1|NA
CASSVVGYSEQFF
TGTGCCAGCAGCGTAGTCGGGTACAGTGAGCAGTTCTTC
>TRBV30|NA|TRBJ2-2|NA
CAWGLGVVEGELFF
TGTGCCTGGGGGCTCGGGGTCGTAGAGGGGGAGCTGTTTTTT
>TRBV12-5|NA|TRBJ2-1|NA
CASGLTPYNEQFF
TGTGCTAGTGGTTTGACGCCTTACAATGAGCAGTTCTTC
>TRBV12-3/TRBV12-4|many|TRBJ2-5|NA
CASSLEGGGTQYF
TGTGCCAGCAGTTTAGAGGGCGGCGGGACCCAGTACTTC
>TRBV7-2|few|TRBJ2-3|TRBD2
CASSGRGLAGGDTQYF
TGTGCCAGCAGCGGGCGCGGACTAGCGGGGGGGGATACGCAGTATTTT
>TRBV7-2|many|TRBJ2-2|TRBD2
CASSLSPSGRGTGELFF
TGTGCCAGCAGCTTAAGTCCTAGCGGGAGAGGGACCGGGGAGCTGTTTTTT
>TRBV7-9|NA|TRBJ1-1|TRBD1
CASSAPTGGGKANTEAFF
TGTGCCAGCAGCGCCCCCACAGGGGGCGGTAAGGCCAACACTGAAGCTTTCTTT
>TRBV29-1|many|TRBJ1-1|NA
CSVVGGGRTTEAFF
TGCAGCGTTGTGGGAGGTGGGCGCACCACTGAAGCTTTCTTT
>TRBV4-2|few|TRBJ2-2|NA
CASSQGAENTGELFF
TGTGCCAGCAGCCAAGGTGCTGAAAACACCGGGGAGCTGTTTTTT
>TRBV20-1|many|TRBJ2-7|NA
CSDGTVRSTYYEQYF
TGCAGTGATGGTACTGTGAGGTCAACTTACTACGAGCAGTACTTC
>TRBV12-3/TRBV12-4|many|TRBJ1-5|NA
CASSFGATTYSNQPQHF
TGTGCCAGCAGTTTCGGTGCCACTACCTATAGCAATCAGCCCCAGCATTTT
>TRBV28|many|TRBJ1-2|NA
CASGPQGHYGYTF
TGTGCCAGCGGTCCGCAGGGGCACTATGGCTACACCTTC
>TRBV4-1|NA|TRBJ2-3|NA
CASSQEEGSTDTQYF
TGCGCCAGCAGCCAAGAGGAGGGATCCACAGATACGCAGTATTTT
>TRBV18|many|TRBJ2-1|TRBD2
CASSPPTSVFEQFF
TGTGCCAGCTCCCCACCAACTAGCGTTTTTGAGCAGTTCTTC
>TRBV5-1|NA|TRBJ1-2|NA
CASSLAGAGYGYTF
TGCGCCAGCAGCTTGGCAGGGGCAGGATATGGCTACACCTTC
>TRBV12-3/TRBV12-4|NA|TRBJ1-4|NA
CASSFGFSLNEKLFF
TGTGCCAGCAGTTTTGGGTTCAGCCTTAATGAAAAACTGTTTTTT
>TRBV18|many|TRBJ2-5|NA
CASSSYRKETQYF
TGTGCCAGCTCATCTTACAGAAAAGAGACCCAGTACTTC
>TRBV2|many|TRBJ1-2|TRBD1
CASSQTGTGRYGYTF
TGTGCCAGCAGTCAAACCGGGACAGGGAGATATGGCTACACCTTC
>TRBV29-1|NA|TRBJ1-3|TRBD1
CSVAAGGTGNTIYF
TGCAGCGTTGCGGCAGGGGGTACTGGAAACACCATATATTTT